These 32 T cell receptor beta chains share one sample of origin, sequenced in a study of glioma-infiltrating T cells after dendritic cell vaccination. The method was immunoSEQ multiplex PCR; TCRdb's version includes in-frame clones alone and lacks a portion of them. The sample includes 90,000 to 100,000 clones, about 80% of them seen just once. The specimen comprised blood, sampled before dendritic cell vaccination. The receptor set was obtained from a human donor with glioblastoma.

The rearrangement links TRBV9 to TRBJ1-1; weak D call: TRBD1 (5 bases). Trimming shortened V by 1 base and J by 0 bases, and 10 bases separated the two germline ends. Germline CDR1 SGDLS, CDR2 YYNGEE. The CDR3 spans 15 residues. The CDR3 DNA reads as TGTGCCAGCAGCGTACGGACATCCATGAACACTGAAGCTTTCTTT. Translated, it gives CASSVRTSMNTEAFF.

CDR3 sequence reads: CASSFQEGYEQYF. CDR3 nucleotides: TGCGCCAGCAGCTTCCAGGAAGGCTACGAGCAGTACTTC. The chain is built from TRBV5-1 and TRBJ2-7; the D is unclear. Germline CDR1 reads SGHRS; CDR2 reads YFSETQ. CDR3 length equals 13 residues. Trimming stripped 2 bases from V and 3 bases from J, with 9 bases between.

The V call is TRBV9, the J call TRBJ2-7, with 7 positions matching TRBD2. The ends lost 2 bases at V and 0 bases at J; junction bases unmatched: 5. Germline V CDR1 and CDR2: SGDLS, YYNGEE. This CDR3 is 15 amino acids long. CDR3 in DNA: TGTGCCAGCAGCGTGCCAGCGGGGAGCTCCTACGAGCAGTACTTC. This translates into CASSVPAGSSYEQYF.

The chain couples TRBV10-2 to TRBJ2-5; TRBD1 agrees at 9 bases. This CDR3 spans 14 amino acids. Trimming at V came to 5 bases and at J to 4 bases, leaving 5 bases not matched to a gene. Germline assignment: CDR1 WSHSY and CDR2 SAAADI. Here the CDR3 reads CASSFRTGVETQYF. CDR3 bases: TGCGCCAGCAGTTTCAGGACAGGGGTAGAGACCCAGTACTTC.

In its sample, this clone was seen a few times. The CDR3 coding sequence is TGCAGCGTTACCCACCCAGGGGGTTGGGACACTGAAGCTTTCTTT. It codes for CSVTHPGGWDTEAFF. The chain joins TRBV29-1 to TRBJ1-1; 7 bases match TRBD1. The CDR3 runs to 15 residues. Germline lookup yields CDR1 SQVTM and CDR2 ANQGSEA. J lost 3 bases, V lost 5 bases, and 12 bases had no gene match.

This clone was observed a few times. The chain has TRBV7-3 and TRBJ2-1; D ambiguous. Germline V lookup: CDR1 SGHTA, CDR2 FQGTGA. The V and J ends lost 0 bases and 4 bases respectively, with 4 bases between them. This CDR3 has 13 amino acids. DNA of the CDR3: TGTGCCAGCAGCTTAACCCAGTACAATGAGCAGTTCTTC. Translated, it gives CASSLTQYNEQFF. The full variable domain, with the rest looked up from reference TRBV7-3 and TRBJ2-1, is GAGVSQTPSNKVTEKGKYVELRCDPISGHTALYWYRQSLGQGPEFLIYFQGTGAADDSGLPNDRFFAVRPEGSVSTLKIQRTERGDSAVYLCASSLTQYNEQFFGPGTRLTVL.

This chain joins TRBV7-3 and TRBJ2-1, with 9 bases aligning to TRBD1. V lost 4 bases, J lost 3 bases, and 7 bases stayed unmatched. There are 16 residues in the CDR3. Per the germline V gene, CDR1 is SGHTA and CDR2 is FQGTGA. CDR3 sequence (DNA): TGTGCCAGCAGCTCCTACGGGACAGGGTTCTACAATGAGCAGTTCTTC. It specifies CASSSYGTGFYNEQFF.

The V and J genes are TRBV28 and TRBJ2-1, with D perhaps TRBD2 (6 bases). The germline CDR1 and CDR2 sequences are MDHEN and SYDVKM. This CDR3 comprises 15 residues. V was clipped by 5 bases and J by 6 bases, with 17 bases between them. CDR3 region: CASSPGDWLGNEQFF. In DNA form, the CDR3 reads TGTGCCAGCAGTCCGGGGGACTGGCTTGGCAATGAGCAGTTCTTC.

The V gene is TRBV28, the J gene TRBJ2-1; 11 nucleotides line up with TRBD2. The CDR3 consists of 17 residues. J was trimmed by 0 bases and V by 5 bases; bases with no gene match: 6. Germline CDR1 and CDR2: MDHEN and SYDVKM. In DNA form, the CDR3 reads TGTGCCAGCAGTGGGGGGACTAGCGGTAGCTCCTACAATGAGCAGTTCTTC. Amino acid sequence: CASSGGTSGSSYNEQFF.

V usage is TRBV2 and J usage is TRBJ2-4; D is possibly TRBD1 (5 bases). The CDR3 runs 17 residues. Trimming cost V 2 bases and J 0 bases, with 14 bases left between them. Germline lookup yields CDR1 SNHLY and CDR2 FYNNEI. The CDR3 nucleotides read TGTGCCAGCAGTGAAAGCAGGGCCGACATAGCCAAAAACATTCAGTACTTC. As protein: CASSESRADIAKNIQYF.

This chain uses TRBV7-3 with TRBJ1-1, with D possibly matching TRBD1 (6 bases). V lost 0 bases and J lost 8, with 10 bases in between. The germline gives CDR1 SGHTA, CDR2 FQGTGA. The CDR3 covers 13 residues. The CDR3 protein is CASSLTLGAEAFF. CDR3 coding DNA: TGTGCCAGCAGCTTAACGTTGGGGGCGGAAGCTTTCTTT.

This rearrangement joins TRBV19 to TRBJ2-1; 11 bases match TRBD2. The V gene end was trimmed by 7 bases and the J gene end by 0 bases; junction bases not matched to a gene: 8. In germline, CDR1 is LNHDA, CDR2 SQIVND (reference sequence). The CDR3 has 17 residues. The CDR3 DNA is TGTGCCAGTACAGCTAGCGGGGGGCTTAGCTCCTACAATGAGCAGTTCTTC. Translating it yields CASTASGGLSSYNEQFF.

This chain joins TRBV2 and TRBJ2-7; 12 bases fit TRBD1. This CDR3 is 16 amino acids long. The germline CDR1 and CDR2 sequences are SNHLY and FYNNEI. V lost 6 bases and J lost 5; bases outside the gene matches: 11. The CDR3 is CASRRPGQGAVDEQYF. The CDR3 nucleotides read TGTGCCAGCAGGAGACCGGGACAGGGGGCTGTAGACGAGCAGTACTTC.

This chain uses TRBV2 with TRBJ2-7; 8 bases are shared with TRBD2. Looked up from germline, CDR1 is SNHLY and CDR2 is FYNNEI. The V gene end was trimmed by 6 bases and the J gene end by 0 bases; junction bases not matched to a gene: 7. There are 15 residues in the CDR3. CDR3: CASRRLLAASYEQYF. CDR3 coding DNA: TGTGCCAGCAGACGCCTACTAGCGGCCTCCTACGAGCAGTACTTC.

CDR3 nucleotide sequence: TGCGCCAGCAGCCAAGATACTCGCGGGACGCGATACGAGCAGTACTTC. Translated, it gives CASSQDTRGTRYEQYF. The V call is TRBV4-1, the J call TRBJ2-7; possibly TRBD2 for D (6 bases). Germline loops: CDR1 MGHRA, CDR2 YSYEKL. Trimming removed 0 bases at V and 4 bases at J, with 16 bases between. The CDR3 runs to 16 residues.

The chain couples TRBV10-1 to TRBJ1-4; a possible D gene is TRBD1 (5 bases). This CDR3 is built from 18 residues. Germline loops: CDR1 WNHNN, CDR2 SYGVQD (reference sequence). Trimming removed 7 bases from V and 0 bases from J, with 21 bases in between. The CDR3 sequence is CASIIGVIKSATNEKLFF. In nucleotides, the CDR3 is TGCGCCAGCATTATAGGGGTTATAAAGTCTGCAACTAATGAAAAACTGTTTTTT.

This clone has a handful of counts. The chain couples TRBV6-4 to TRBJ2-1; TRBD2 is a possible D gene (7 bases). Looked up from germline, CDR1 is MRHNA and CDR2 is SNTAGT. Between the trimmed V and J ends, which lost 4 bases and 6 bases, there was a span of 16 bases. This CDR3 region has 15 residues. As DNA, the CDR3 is TGTGCCAGCAGTGTCGCGGGGGCCCGGCCCAATGAGCAGTTCTTC. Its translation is CASSVAGARPNEQFF.

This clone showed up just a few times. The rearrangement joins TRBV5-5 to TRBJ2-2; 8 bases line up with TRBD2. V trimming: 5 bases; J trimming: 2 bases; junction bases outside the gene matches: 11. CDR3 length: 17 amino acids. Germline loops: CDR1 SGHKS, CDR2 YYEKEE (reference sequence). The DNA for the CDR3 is TGTGCCAGCAGTCCTTTTTCCGGGGGGGTAAACACCGGGGAGCTGTTTTTT. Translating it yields CASSPFSGGVNTGELFF.

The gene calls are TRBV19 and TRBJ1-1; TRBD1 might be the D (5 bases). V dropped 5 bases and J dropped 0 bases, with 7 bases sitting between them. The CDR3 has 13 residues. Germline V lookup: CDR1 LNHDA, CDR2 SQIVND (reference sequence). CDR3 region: CASSRQLNTEAFF. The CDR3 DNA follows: TGTGCCAGTAGTCGACAGTTGAACACTGAAGCTTTCTTT.

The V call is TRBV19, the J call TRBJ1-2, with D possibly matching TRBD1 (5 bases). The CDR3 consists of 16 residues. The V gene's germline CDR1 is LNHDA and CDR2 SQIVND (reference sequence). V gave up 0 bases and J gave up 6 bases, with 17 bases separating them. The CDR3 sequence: CASSIDLPQGGNGYTF. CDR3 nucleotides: TGTGCCAGTAGTATAGATCTCCCGCAGGGAGGAAATGGCTACACCTTC.

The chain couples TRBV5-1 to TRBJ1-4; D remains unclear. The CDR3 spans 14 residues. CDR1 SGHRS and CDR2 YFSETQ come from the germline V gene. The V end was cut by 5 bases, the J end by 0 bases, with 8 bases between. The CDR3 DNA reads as TGCGCCAGCAGACCCGGGGCAACTAATGAAAAACTGTTTTTT. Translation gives CASRPGATNEKLFF.

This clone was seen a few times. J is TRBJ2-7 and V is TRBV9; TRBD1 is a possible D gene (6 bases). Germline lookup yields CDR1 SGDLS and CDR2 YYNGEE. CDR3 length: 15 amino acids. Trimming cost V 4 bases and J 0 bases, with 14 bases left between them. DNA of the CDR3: TGTGCCAGCAGCACCGGGACACAGAGCTCCTACGAGCAGTACTTC. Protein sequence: CASSTGTQSSYEQYF.

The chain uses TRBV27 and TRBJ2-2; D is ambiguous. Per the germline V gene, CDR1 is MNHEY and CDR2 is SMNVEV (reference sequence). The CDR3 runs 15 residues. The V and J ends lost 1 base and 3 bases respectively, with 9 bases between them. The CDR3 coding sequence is TGTGCCAGCAGTTTATTCCCTCAGTACACCGGGGAGCTGTTTTTT. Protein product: CASSLFPQYTGELFF.

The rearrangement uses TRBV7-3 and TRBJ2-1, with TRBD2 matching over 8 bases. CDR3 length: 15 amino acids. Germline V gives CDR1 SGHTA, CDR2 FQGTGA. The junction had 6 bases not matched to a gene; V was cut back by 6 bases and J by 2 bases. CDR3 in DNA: TGTGCCAGCAGGCAAACTAGCGGTCCCTACAATGAGCAGTTCTTC. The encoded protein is CASRQTSGPYNEQFF. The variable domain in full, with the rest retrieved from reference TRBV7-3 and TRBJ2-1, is GAGVSQTPSNKVTEKGKYVELRCDPISGHTALYWYRQSLGQGPEFLIYFQGTGAADDSGLPNDRFFAVRPEGSVSTLKIQRTERGDSAVYLCASRQTSGPYNEQFFGPGTRLTVL.

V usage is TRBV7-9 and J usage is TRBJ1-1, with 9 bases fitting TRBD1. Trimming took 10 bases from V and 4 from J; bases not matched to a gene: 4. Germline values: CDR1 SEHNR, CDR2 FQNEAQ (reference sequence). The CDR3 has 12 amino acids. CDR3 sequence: CATETGGTEAFF. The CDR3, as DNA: TGTGCCACCGAGACAGGGGGCACTGAAGCTTTCTTT.

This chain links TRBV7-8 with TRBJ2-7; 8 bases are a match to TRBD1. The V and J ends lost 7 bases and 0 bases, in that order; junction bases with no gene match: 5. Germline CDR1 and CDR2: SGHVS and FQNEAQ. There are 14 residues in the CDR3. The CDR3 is CASTRTGSSYEQYF. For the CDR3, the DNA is TGTGCCAGCACCAGGACAGGGAGCTCCTACGAGCAGTACTTC.

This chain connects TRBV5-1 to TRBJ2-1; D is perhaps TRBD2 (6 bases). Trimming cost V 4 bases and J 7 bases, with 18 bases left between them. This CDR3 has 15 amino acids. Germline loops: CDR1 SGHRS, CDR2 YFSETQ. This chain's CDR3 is CASSAGLLGSNEQFF. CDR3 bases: TGCGCCAGCAGCGCGGGACTTCTCGGGAGTAATGAGCAGTTCTTC.

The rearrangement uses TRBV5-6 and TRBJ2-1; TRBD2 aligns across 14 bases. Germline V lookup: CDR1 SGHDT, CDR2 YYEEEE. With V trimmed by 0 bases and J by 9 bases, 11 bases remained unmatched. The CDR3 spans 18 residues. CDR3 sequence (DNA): TGTGCCAGCAGCTTGGTGGTCGGGACTAGCGGGAGATTCCGTGAGCAGTTCTTC. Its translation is CASSLVVGTSGRFREQFF.

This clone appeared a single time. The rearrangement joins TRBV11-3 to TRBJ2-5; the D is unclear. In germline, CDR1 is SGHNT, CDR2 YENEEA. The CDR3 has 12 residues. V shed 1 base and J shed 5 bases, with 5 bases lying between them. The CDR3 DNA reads TGTGCCAGCAGCTTAGGTCTCGAGACCCAGTACTTC. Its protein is CASSLGLETQYF.

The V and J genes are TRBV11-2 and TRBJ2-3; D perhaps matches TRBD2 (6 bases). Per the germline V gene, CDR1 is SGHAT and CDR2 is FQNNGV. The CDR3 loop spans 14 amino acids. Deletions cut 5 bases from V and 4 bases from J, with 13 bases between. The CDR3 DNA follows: TGTGCCAGCAGCCTGGGGCCGGGAGCAGATACGCAGTATTTT. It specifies CASSLGPGADTQYF.

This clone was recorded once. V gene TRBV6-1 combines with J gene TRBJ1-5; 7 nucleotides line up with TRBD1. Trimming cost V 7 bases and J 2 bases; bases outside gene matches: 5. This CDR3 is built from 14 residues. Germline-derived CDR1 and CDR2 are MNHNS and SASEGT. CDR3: CASMLQGRNQPQHF. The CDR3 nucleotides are TGTGCCAGCATGCTACAGGGGCGCAATCAGCCCCAGCATTTT.

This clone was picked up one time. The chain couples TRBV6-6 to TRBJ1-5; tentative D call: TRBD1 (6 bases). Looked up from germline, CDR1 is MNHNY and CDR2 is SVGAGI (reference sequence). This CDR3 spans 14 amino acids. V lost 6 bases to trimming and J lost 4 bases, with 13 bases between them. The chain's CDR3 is CASRDRTGNQPQHF. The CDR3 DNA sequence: TGTGCCAGCAGAGACCGTACAGGGAATCAGCCCCAGCATTTT.